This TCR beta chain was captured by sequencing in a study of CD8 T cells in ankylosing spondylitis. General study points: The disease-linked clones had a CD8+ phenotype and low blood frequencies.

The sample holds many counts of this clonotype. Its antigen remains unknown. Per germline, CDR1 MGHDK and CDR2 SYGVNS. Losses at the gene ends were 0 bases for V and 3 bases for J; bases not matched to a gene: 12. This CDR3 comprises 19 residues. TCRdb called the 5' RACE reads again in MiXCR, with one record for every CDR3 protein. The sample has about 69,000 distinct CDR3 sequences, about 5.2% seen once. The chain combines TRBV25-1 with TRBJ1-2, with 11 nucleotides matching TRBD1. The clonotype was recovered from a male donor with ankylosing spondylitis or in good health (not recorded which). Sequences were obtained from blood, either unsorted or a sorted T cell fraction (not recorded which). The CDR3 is CASSEYASWTGGRDYGYTF. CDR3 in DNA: TGTGCCAGCAGTGAATACGCTTCGTGGACAGGGGGCCGGGACTATGGCTACACCTTC.